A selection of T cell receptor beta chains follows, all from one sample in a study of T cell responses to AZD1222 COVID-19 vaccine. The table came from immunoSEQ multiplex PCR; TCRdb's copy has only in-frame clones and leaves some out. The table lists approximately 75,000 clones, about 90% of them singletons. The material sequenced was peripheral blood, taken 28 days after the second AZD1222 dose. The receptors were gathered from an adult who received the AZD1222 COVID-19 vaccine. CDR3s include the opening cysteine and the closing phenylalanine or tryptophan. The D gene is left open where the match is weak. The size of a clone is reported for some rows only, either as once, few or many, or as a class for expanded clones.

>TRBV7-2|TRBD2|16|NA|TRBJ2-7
TGTGCCAGCAGCCTAGCGGTTACATCCAGTTCCTACGAGCAGTACTTC
CASSLAVTSSSYEQYF
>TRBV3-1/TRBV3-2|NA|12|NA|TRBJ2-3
TGTGCCAGCGGAGCTCGGCCAGATACGCAGTATTTT
CASGARPDTQYF
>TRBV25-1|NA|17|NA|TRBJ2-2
TGTGCCAGCAGTGAAAAGGGGGGACAGAGGGTCACCGGGGAGCTGTTTTTT
CASSEKGGQRVTGELFF
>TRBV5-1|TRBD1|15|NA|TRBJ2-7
TGCGCCAGCAGCTCAACCGGGACAGTGAGCTACGAGCAGTACTTC
CASSSTGTVSYEQYF
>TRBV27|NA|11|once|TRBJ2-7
TGTGCCAGCAGCGTTGGGGCTGAGCAGTACTTC
CASSVGAEQYF
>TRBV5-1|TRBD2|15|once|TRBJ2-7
TGCGCCAGCAGTAGTACTAGCGGGGGCCCCTACGAGCAGTACTTC
CASSSTSGGPYEQYF
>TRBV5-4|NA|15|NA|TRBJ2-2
TGTGCCAGCAGCTCTACCGGGACAAACACCGGGGAGCTGTTTTTT
CASSSTGTNTGELFF
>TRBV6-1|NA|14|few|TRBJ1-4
TGTGCCAGCAGTGAAGGGTGGGCTAATGAAAAACTGTTTTTT
CASSEGWANEKLFF
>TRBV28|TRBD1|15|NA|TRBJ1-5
TGTGCCAGCAGCGGGGGACAGGGAGGCAATCAGCCCCAGCATTTT
CASSGGQGGNQPQHF
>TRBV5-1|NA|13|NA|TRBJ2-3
TGCGCCAGCAGCTCTTCGTTGCGTGATACGCAGTATTTT
CASSSSLRDTQYF
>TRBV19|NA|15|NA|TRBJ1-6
TGTGCCAGTAGTATGACGGGGGGAGGAAATTCACCCCTCCACTTT
CASSMTGGGNSPLHF
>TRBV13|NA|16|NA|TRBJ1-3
TGTGCCAGCAGCTTATCGGGACATATCTCTGGAAACACCATATATTTT
CASSLSGHISGNTIYF
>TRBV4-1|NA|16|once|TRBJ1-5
TGCGCCAGCAGCCAACACGACAGAGCTGCGGGTCAGCCCCAGCATTTT
CASSQHDRAAGQPQHF
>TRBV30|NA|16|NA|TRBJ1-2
TGTGCCTGGACTCAAGGAACAGTACCCCGAGGCTATGGCTACACCTTC
CAWTQGTVPRGYGYTF
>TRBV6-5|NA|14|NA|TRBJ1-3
TGTGCCAGCAGGGACACCTACTCTGGAAACACCATATATTTT
CASRDTYSGNTIYF
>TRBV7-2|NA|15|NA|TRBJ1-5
TGTGCCAGCAGCTTAGCAGGGCAGCTCAATCAGCCCCAGCATTTT
CASSLAGQLNQPQHF
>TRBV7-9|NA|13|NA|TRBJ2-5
TGTGCCAGCAGCCGCGGGTTCCAAGAGACCCAGTACTTC
CASSRGFQETQYF
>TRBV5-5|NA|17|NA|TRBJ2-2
TGTGCCAGCAGCTCTGGGAACAGGGTCTCGAACACCGGGGAGCTGTTTTTT
CASSSGNRVSNTGELFF
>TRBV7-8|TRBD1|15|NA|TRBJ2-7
TGTGCCAGCAGCTTAGGGCGACAGGGCGTGAGGGAGCAGTACTTC
CASSLGRQGVREQYF
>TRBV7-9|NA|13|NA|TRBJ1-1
TGTGCCAGCCGACACTGGCCGAACACTGAAGCTTTCTTT
CASRHWPNTEAFF